Listed here are 16 T cell receptor beta chains from one sample, sequenced in a study of shared clonotypes between healthy human individuals. Sequencing was performed with immunoSEQ multiplex PCR; in TCRdb, only in-frame clones are kept and a portion is missing. Of roughly 680,000 clones in the sample, approximately 77% were seen once. Input material: memory CD4+ T cells sorted from blood. Subset described: CD45RA-negative fraction. The receptors shown here come from a woman in her 30s in good health.

This clone was observed many times. This chain joins TRBV7-9 and TRBJ2-3; D uncertain. The germline V gene has CDR1 SEHNR and CDR2 FQNEAQ (reference sequence). The CDR3 sequence is 16 residues long. V was shortened by 0 bases and J by 2 bases, with 12 bases between the two germline ends. This CDR3 is CASSLANYLLTDTQYF. The CDR3, as DNA: TGTGCCAGCAGCTTAGCGAACTACCTACTCACAGATACGCAGTATTTT.

The chain uses TRBV7-2 and TRBJ1-3; D unclear. Germline CDR1 is SGHTA and CDR2 is FQGNSA. The V gene lost 6 bases and the J gene lost 2 bases, with 8 bases spanning the gap. This CDR3 has 13 amino acids. The CDR3 DNA is TGTGCCAGCAGACTCGACACTGGAAACACCATATATTTT. Encoded protein: CASRLDTGNTIYF.

The chain carries TRBV5-1 and TRBJ2-7; D may be TRBD1 (5 bases). This CDR3 region has 14 residues. Per the germline V gene, CDR1 is SGHRS and CDR2 is YFSETQ. Deletions cut 4 bases from V and 4 bases from J, with 15 bases between. The CDR3 DNA reads TGCGCCAGCAGCGGGTCTACTGGACAATACGAGCAGTACTTC. This encodes CASSGSTGQYEQYF.

The J gene is TRBJ2-1, the V gene TRBV11-2; D is perhaps TRBD2 (5 bases). The germline V gene has CDR1 SGHAT and CDR2 FQNNGV. The CDR3 loop spans 18 amino acids. V lost 4 bases and J lost 0, with 19 bases in between. The CDR3 coding sequence is TGTGCCAGCAGCTCAGGTGGAGCGGTTTTTAGCTCCTACAATGAGCAGTTCTTC. It specifies CASSSGGAVFSSYNEQFF.

This chain joins TRBV28 and TRBJ1-2; the D is unclear. The CDR3 length is 13 residues. Trimming cost V 7 bases and J 5 bases, with 14 bases left between them. Per the germline V gene, CDR1 is MDHEN and CDR2 is SYDVKM. The CDR3 nucleotides read TGTGCCAGCACCTCATTGGAGACTTATGGCTACACCTTC. Its translation: CASTSLETYGYTF.

The chain employs TRBV15 and TRBJ1-5, with a possible D match to TRBD1 (6 bases). V was cut by 1 base and J by 7 bases, with 14 bases left in between. This CDR3 has 15 amino acids. Germline V gives CDR1 LNHNV, CDR2 YYDKDF (reference sequence). This CDR3 is CATSRVGGRLQPQHF. The CDR3 bases are TGTGCCACCAGCAGAGTGGGGGGGCGCTTGCAGCCCCAGCATTTT.

This chain links TRBV29-1 with TRBJ2-1; 8 bases align to TRBD2. This CDR3 is built from 13 residues. Germline V gene lookup returns CDR1 SQVTM and CDR2 ANQGSEA. J gave up 9 bases and V 5 bases, and 9 bases lay outside the gene matches. CDR3 DNA sequence: TGCAGCGTTTACACTAGCGGTACCCTTGAGCAGTTCTTC. Translating it yields CSVYTSGTLEQFF.

As concerns this clone: Other nucleotide sequences from this sample produce the same CDR3. V usage is TRBV5-1 and J usage is TRBJ2-5, with unresolved D. Germline V gives CDR1 SGHRS, CDR2 YFSETQ. Trimming left V 5 bases short and J 3 bases short, with 2 bases between. This CDR3 spans 10 amino acids. The CDR3 is CASREETQYF. The CDR3 DNA reads TGCGCCAGCAGAGAAGAGACCCAGTACTTC.

The V call is TRBV28, the J call TRBJ2-2, with D possibly TRBD1 on 6 matching bases. V lost 10 bases and J 3 bases, leaving 15 bases between the germline ends. This CDR3 contains 14 residues. Germline V gene lookup returns CDR1 MDHEN and CDR2 SYDVKM. The CDR3 sequence is CATKTGPDTGELFF. CDR3 nucleotides: TGTGCCACCAAGACAGGTCCTGACACCGGGGAGCTGTTTTTT.

This chain links TRBV7-7 with TRBJ2-2; D is ambiguous. The germline V gene encodes CDR1 SSHAT and CDR2 FNYEAQ (reference sequence). The germline V and J ends were trimmed by 1 base and 8 bases, with 5 bases remaining between them. CDR3 length: 12 residues. The CDR3 nucleotides read TGTGCCAGCAGCTTAGATAAGGGGGAGCTGTTTTTT. Its protein is CASSLDKGELFF.

This sequence joins TRBV11-2 and TRBJ2-1, with 8 bases identical to TRBD2. The CDR3 length is 16 residues. Germline V lookup: CDR1 SGHAT, CDR2 FQNNGV. J lost 2 bases, V lost 4 bases, and 7 bases had no gene match. The CDR3 coding sequence is TGTGCCAGCAGCTCATCAGCGGGAGTAACCTACAATGAGCAGTTCTTC. Its translation is CASSSSAGVTYNEQFF.

Points on this clone: Within the sample, other DNA sequences also encode this same CDR3. The chain combines TRBV15 with TRBJ2-5; the D is unclear. Germline V lookup: CDR1 LNHNV, CDR2 YYDKDF (reference sequence). This CDR3 is built from 14 residues. Trimming took off 1 base at V and 2 bases at J, with 8 bases between the two ends. CDR3: CATSRGLGQETQYF. The CDR3 DNA reads as TGTGCCACCAGCAGAGGGCTTGGGCAAGAGACCCAGTACTTC.

This clone has just one count. This chain uses TRBV27 with TRBJ2-7; D is perhaps TRBD1 or TRBD2 (5 bases each). The CDR3 contains 15 residues. Trimming removed 2 bases at V and 12 bases at J, with 23 bases between. Germline CDR1 and CDR2: MNHEY and SMNVEV (reference sequence). CDR3 nucleotides: TGTGCCAGCAGTTTAAGTCGGGACCACATAGAGCGTGGGTACTTC. Its protein product is CASSLSRDHIERGYF.

This clone has just a few counts. The chain couples TRBV5-1 to TRBJ2-7; 7 bases match TRBD2. V lost 4 bases, J lost 8 bases, and 6 bases stayed unmatched. Germline assignment: CDR1 SGHRS and CDR2 YFSETQ. This CDR3 is 12 amino acids long. CDR3 amino acids: CASSERGVQQYF. Written as DNA, the CDR3 is TGCGCCAGCAGCGAACGGGGGGTGCAGCAGTACTTC.

The V call is TRBV7-2, the J call TRBJ2-3, with a tentative D call TRBD1 (6 bases). The V end lost 2 bases, the J end lost 11 bases, and 23 bases lay between the germline ends. The germline CDR1 and CDR2 sequences are SGHTA and FQGNSA. This CDR3 has 16 amino acids. The CDR3 loop reads CASSLSYLDTGLEQYF. The CDR3 coding sequence is TGTGCCAGCAGCTTAAGCTACCTGGATACAGGGTTGGAGCAGTATTTT.

The J gene is TRBJ2-7, the V gene TRBV5-1; 8 bases match TRBD1. Germline values: CDR1 SGHRS, CDR2 YFSETQ. V shed 6 bases and J 6 bases; nucleotides not matched to a gene: 11. The CDR3 totals 14 residues. CDR3 DNA: TGCGCCAGCAACAAGGGGGACAGGACTGGCGAGCAGTACTTC. Its translation is CASNKGDRTGEQYF.